Listed below are T cell receptor beta chains from one sample, sequenced in a study of glioma-infiltrating T cells. Each CDR3 protein gets one entry after TCRdb re-called the multiplex PCR reads with MiXCR. The sample lists 15,000 to 20,000 distinct CDR3 sequences, about three fifths occurring once. The sample comprised glioma tissue, nonneoplastic brain tissue, or PBMCs (not recorded which). The receptors come from a human donor with low-grade glioma or glioblastoma, undergoing nonglioma brain surgery, or in good health (not recorded which). The CDR3 runs from the conserved cysteine through the conserved F or W. Fields, in order: clone size, D gene, V gene, J gene, CDR3 protein, CDR3 DNA. A D gene is named only where the DNA matches it firmly. Clone size is stated in some rows and not others, as once, few, many or a class when expanded.

>NA|TRBD1|TRBV6-2/TRBV6-3|TRBJ1-2
CASSLSTGAYGYTF
TGTGCCAGCAGCCTATCGACAGGGGCCTATGGCTACACCTTC
>few|NA|TRBV18|TRBJ2-4
CASSPSQKKNIQYF
TGTGCCAGCTCACCAAGTCAAAAAAAAAACATTCAGTACTTC
>NA|TRBD2|TRBV20-1|TRBJ2-3
CRASSGSTDTQYF
TGCAGGGCCTCTAGCGGGAGCACAGATACGCAGTATTTT
>NA|NA|TRBV7-3|TRBJ1-2
CASSRFGTPANYGYTF
TGTGCCAGCAGCAGATTCGGGACCCCAGCTAACTATGGCTACACCTTC
>NA|NA|TRBV6-5|TRBJ2-1
CASRPFGGSYNEQFF
TGTGCCAGCAGACCCTTCGGTGGTTCCTACAATGAGCAGTTCTTC
>NA|NA|TRBV20-1|TRBJ2-3
CSAYSATGSSSTDTQYF
TGCAGTGCTTATTCCGCCACAGGGTCTTCTAGCACAGATACGCAGTATTTT
>few|NA|TRBV6-6|TRBJ2-7
CASSYSDSVYEQYF
TGTGCCAGCAGTTACTCGGACAGCGTTTACGAGCAGTACTTC
>NA|NA|TRBV7-2|TRBJ1-5
CASSLDFSGASNQPQHF
TGTGCCAGCAGCTTAGATTTTTCCGGGGCCAGCAATCAGCCCCAGCATTTT
>medium-sized|NA|TRBV6-1|TRBJ1-5
CASRLQINQPQHF
TGTGCCAGCAGACTACAAATAAATCAGCCCCAGCATTTT
>NA|TRBD1|TRBV28|TRBJ1-1
CASSPNGQGVPKAFF
TGTGCCAGCAGTCCGAATGGACAGGGGGTTCCTAAAGCTTTCTTT
>once|TRBD1|TRBV11-2|TRBJ1-2
CASRRQGYDGYTF
TGTGCCAGCAGACGACAGGGGTATGATGGCTACACCTTT
>few|TRBD1|TRBV7-2|TRBJ1-2
CASSLVGGQVAGYTF
TGTGCCAGCAGCTTAGTAGGGGGACAGGTGGCAGGATACACCTTC
>NA|NA|TRBV20-1|TRBJ2-3
CSAPRDPGIGTQYF
TGCAGTGCTCCCCGGGACCCAGGGATAGGTACGCAGTATTTT
>NA|NA|TRBV6-1|TRBJ2-5
CASSRARQETQYF
TGTGCCAGCAGTCGGGCCAGACAAGAGACCCAGTACTTC
>medium-sized|NA|TRBV4-3|TRBJ2-7
CASSQSVGSEQYF
TGCGCCAGCAGCCAGAGCGTGGGGTCCGAGCAGTACTTC
>NA|NA|TRBV6-6|TRBJ2-1
CASSSNHANEQFF
TGTGCCAGCAGTTCCAACCACGCCAATGAGCAGTTCTTC
>once|NA|TRBV7-2|TRBJ2-5
CASSLDEDYKYF
TGTGCCAGCAGCTTAGACGAAGACTATAAGTACTTC
>medium-sized|NA|TRBV24-1|TRBJ2-1
CATRGTYYNEQFF
TGTGCCACACGAGGGACATACTACAATGAGCAGTTCTTC
>NA|NA|TRBV20-1|TRBJ2-7
CSARLRGGGEQYF
TGCAGTGCTAGACTCCGGGGAGGAGGCGAGCAGTACTTC
>NA|NA|TRBV6-2/TRBV6-3|TRBJ2-1
CASGNGLFSHNEQFF
TGTGCCAGCGGGAACGGGCTCTTCTCCCACAATGAGCAGTTCTTC
>NA|NA|TRBV20-1|TRBJ2-1
CSLSSHSSYNERFF
TGCAGTCTCTCCAGTCACAGCTCCTACAATGAGCGGTTCTTC
>many|NA|TRBV15|TRBJ2-1
CATSSERGVHEQFF
TGTGCCACCAGCAGTGAACGTGGGGTCCATGAGCAGTTCTTC
>NA|NA|TRBV27|TRBJ1-5
CASSFGRRGVSNQPQHF
TGTGCCAGCAGCTTCGGTAGACGTGGGGTTAGCAATCAGCCCCAGCATTTT
>NA|NA|TRBV6-2/TRBV6-3|TRBJ2-1
CASSYSKGGASSYNEQFF
TGTGCCAGCAGTTACTCGAAAGGGGGGGCTAGCTCCTACAATGAGCAGTTCTTC
>NA|NA|TRBV30|TRBJ2-7
CAWRTGGPPYEQYF
TGTGCCTGGAGAACTGGCGGGCCCCCCTACGAGCAGTACTTC
>NA|NA|TRBV28|TRBJ1-5
CASSSLVDSNQPQHF
TGTGCCAGCAGTTCCCTCGTGGATAGCAATCAGCCCCAGCATTTT
>NA|NA|TRBV20-1|TRBJ1-5
CSARQSNQPQHF
TGCAGTGCTAGACAAAGCAATCAGCCCCAGCATTTT
>NA|NA|TRBV6-2/TRBV6-3|TRBJ2-3
CASSYSHRQTTDTQYF
TGTGCCAGCAGTTACTCTCACAGGCAAACCACAGATACGCAGTATTTT
>NA|NA|TRBV20-1|TRBJ2-7
CSARWPPYEQYF
TGCAGTGCCAGGTGGCCCCCGTACGAGCAGTACTTC
>NA|NA|TRBV27|TRBJ1-2
CASRAGEEARRNYTF
TGTGCCAGCAGGGCCGGGGAGGAGGCGAGGAGAAACTACACCTTC
>medium-sized|NA|TRBV27|TRBJ1-5
CASSLYGSNQPQHF
TGTGCCAGCAGTTTATACGGGAGCAATCAGCCCCAGCATTTT
>few|NA|TRBV28|TRBJ1-1
CASSKPRLTEAFF
TGTGCCAGCAGCAAGCCCCGACTCACTGAAGCTTTCTTT
>NA|NA|TRBV28|TRBJ2-7
CASRPPSGGGYEQYF
TGTGCCAGCCGACCCCCATCAGGAGGTGGTTACGAGCAGTACTTC
>NA|NA|TRBV7-9|TRBJ1-1
CASSLLGGAENTEAFF
TGTGCCAGCAGCCTTCTGGGGGGAGCCGAAAACACTGAAGCTTTCTTT
>few|TRBD2|TRBV6-2/TRBV6-3|TRBJ2-1
CASSPAHWTSGRPNEQFF
TGTGCCAGCAGCCCCGCTCACTGGACTAGCGGGAGGCCCAATGAGCAGTTCTTC
>NA|NA|TRBV12-3/TRBV12-4|TRBJ1-1
CASSPRGGNTEAFF
TGTGCCAGCAGTCCCCGCGGGGGAAACACTGAAGCTTTCTTT
>many|NA|TRBV6-1|TRBJ1-5
CASRQGGWFQPQHF
TGTGCCAGCAGACAGGGCGGGTGGTTTCAGCCCCAGCATTTT
>NA|NA|TRBV6-1|TRBJ2-7
CASSTGVNHEQYF
TGTGCCAGCAGCACCGGGGTCAACCACGAGCAGTACTTC
>few|NA|TRBV6-2/TRBV6-3|TRBJ2-1
CASSYRGSQANNEQFF
TGTGCCAGCAGTTACCGAGGGAGTCAGGCTAACAATGAGCAGTTCTTC
>few|NA|TRBV6-2/TRBV6-3|TRBJ1-2
CASSYSQLNYGYTF
TGTGCCAGCAGTTACTCCCAGCTTAACTATGGCTACACCTTC